The TCR beta chain described here comes from a study of beta chain features in type 1 diabetes. Every isolated RNA sample was fully reverse transcribed, so sequencing captured expressed TCRB transcripts. Clones were read by immunoSEQ multiplex PCR, and TCRdb kept only the in-frame ones, dropping some. The sample holds just over 450,000 clones; approximately 31% are singletons and the top ten take 0.05% to 0.065%. The CDR3 covers 15 residues. Germline V lookup: CDR1 SEHNR, CDR2 FQNEAQ (reference sequence). V was pared by 2 bases and J by 4 bases, with 13 bases between. The sequence came from a man aged 18 to 35 in good health. V and J are TRBV7-9 and TRBJ2-3; unclear D gene. The specimen sequenced was naive CD4+ T cells from blood. The CDR3, as DNA: TGTGCCAGCAGCTTACAAAGCTATTGGGCAGATACGCAGTATTTT. Protein product: CASSLQSYWADTQYF. The whole variable domain, filled in from reference TRBV7-9 and TRBJ2-3, reads DTGVSQNPRHKITKRGQNVTFRCDPISEHNRLYWYRQTLGQGPEFLTYFQNEAQLEKSRLLSDRFSAERPKGSFSTLEIQRTEQGDSAMYLCASSLQSYWADTQYFGPGTRLTVL.